Following are 2 T cell receptor beta chains from one sample sequenced in a study of OX40 agonist ivuxolimab in advanced cancers. Clones were sequenced by immunoSEQ multiplex PCR, and TCRdb holds only the in-frame ones, with some missing. The sample contains about 48,000 clones, roughly 89% of which appear only once. Sequencing was performed on CD4+ or CD8+ T cells sorted from blood, taken in a trial of the OX40 agonist ivuxolimab. All receptors come from an adult with an advanced solid tumor such as melanoma, head and neck, liver or kidney cancer.

The chain joins TRBV5-3 to TRBJ1-2; 7 positions match TRBD1. TRBV5-3 falls under the ORF class, with uncertain function. CDR3 length: 12 residues. The trim removed 5 bases at V and 8 bases at J, leaving 6 bases unmatched. The CDR3 DNA reads TGTGCCAGAAGGGGGACAGTATCCGGCTACACCTTC. Encoded protein: CARRGTVSGYTF.

This clone was picked up a small number of times. The genes are TRBV29-1 and TRBJ2-1; D is ambiguous. Germline values: CDR1 SQVTM, CDR2 ANQGSEA. This CDR3 spans 11 amino acids. Trimming took off 4 bases at V and 7 bases at J, with 8 bases between the two ends. CDR3 sequence: CSVAPVNEQFF. CDR3 sequence (DNA): TGCAGCGTTGCGCCAGTTAATGAGCAGTTCTTC.